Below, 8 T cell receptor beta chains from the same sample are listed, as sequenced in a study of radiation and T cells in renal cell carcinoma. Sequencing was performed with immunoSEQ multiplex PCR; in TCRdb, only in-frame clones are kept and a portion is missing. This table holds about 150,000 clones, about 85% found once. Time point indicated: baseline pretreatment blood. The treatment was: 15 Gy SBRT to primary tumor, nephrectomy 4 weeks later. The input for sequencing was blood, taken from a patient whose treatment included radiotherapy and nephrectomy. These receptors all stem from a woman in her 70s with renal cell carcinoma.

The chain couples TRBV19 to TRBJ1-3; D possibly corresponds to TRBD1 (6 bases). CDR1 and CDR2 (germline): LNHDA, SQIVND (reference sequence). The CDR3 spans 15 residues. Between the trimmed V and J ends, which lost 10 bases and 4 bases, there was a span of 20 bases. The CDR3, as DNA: TGTGCCACCCGCCAAAGCGGGGGGGCGGGAAACACCATATATTTT. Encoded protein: CATRQSGGAGNTIYF.

In DNA, the CDR3 is TGTGCCAGCAGCTTGGGGACAGGGGAAAATTCACCCCTCCACTTT. Translating it yields CASSLGTGENSPLHF. V and J are TRBV7-2 and TRBJ1-6; 10 nucleotides line up with TRBD1. V lost 3 bases and J lost 7; bases outside the gene matches: 3. The CDR3 sequence is 15 residues long. Per the germline V gene, CDR1 is SGHTA and CDR2 is FQGNSA.

The CDR3 DNA sequence: TGTGCCAGCAGCCCCCAGAATACACCCTATGGCTACACCTTC. Its protein product is CASSPQNTPYGYTF. The chain recombines TRBV5-4 with TRBJ1-2; D gene unclear. V lost 4 bases, J lost 4 bases, and 14 bases lay in between. Germline lookup yields CDR1 SGHNT and CDR2 YYREEE (reference sequence). This CDR3 comprises 14 residues.

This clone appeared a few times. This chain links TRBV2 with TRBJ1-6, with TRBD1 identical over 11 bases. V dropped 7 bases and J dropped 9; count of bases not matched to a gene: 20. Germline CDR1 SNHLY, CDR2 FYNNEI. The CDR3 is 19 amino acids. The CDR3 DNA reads TGTGCCAGCACTAACCGAGGACAGGGGGCGAATTTAGGGATTTCACCCCTCCACTTT. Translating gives CASTNRGQGANLGISPLHF.

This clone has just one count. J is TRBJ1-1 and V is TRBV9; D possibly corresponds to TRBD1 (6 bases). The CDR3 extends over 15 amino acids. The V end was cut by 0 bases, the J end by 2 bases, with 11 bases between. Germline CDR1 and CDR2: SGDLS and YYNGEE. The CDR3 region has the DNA TGTGCCAGCAGCGTAGAACCAGGGGTAAACACTGAAGCTTTCTTT. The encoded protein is CASSVEPGVNTEAFF.

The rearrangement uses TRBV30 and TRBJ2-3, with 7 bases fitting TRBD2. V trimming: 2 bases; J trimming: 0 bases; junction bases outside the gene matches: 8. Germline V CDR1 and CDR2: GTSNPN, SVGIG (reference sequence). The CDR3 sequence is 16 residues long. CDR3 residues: CAWSTGTTLSTDTQYF. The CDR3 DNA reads TGTGCCTGGAGTACTGGGACTACCTTGAGCACAGATACGCAGTATTTT.

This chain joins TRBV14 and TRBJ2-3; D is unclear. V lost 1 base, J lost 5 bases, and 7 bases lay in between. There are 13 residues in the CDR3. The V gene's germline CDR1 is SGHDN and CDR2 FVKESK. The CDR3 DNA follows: TGTGCCAGCAGCCAAGCTGGGATAGATACGCAGTATTTT. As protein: CASSQAGIDTQYF.

As DNA, the CDR3 is TGTGCCAGTAGCCCATTACACTCACGGACGGACAACTATGGCTACACCTTC. Its translation: CASSPLHSRTDNYGYTF. The V gene is TRBV19, the J gene TRBJ1-2; D unclear. Germline assignment: CDR1 LNHDA and CDR2 SQIVND (reference sequence). The CDR3 has 17 residues. Trimming left V 6 bases short and J 2 bases short, with 22 bases between.